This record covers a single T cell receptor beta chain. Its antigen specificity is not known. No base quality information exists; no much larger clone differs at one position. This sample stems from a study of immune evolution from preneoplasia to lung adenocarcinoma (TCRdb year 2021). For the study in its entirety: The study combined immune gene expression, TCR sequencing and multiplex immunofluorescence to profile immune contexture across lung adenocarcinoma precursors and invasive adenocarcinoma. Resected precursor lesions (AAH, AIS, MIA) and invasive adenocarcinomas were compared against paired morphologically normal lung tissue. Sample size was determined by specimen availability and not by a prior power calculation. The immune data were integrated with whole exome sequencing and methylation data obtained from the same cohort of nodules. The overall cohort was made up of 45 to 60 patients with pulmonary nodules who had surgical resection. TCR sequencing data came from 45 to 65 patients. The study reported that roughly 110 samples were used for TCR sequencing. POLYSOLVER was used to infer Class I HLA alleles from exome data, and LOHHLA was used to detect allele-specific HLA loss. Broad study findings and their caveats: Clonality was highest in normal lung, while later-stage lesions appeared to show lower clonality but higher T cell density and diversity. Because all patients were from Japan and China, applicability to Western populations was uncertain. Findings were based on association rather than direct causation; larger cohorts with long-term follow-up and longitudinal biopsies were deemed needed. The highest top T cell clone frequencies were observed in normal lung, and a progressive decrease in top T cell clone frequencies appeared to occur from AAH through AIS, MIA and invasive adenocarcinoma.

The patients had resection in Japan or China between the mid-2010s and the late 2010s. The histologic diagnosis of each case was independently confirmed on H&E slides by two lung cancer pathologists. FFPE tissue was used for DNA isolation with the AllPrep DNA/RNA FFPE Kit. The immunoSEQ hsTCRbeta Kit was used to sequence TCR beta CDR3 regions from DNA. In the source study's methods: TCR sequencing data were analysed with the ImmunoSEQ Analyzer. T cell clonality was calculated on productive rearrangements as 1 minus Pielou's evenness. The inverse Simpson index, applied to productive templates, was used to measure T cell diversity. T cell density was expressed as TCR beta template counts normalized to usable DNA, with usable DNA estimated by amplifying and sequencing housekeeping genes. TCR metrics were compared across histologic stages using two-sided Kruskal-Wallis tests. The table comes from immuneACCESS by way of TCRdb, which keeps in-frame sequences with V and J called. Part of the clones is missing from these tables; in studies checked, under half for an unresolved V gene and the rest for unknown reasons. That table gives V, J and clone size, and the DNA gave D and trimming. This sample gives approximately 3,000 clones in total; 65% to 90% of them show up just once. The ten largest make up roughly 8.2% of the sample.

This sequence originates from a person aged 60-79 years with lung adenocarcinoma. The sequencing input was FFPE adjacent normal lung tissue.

The CDR3 loop reads CASSVGGTLRENIQYF. The nucleotides read TGTGCCAGCAGCGTAGGAGGGACCCTTCGGGAAAACATTCAGTACTTC. The V and J segments used are TRBV9 and TRBJ2-4; the D gene is perhaps TRBD1 or TRBD2, as each covers 5 bases. The germline V gene gives CDR1 as SGDLS and CDR2 as YYNGEE. The CDR3 runs 16 amino acids, cysteine and phenylalanine included. Only the CDR3 region is kept as DNA, spanning 48 bases read in frame from base 1. The trim is 0 bases for V and 5 bases for J, with a gap of 15 bases between the germline ends.